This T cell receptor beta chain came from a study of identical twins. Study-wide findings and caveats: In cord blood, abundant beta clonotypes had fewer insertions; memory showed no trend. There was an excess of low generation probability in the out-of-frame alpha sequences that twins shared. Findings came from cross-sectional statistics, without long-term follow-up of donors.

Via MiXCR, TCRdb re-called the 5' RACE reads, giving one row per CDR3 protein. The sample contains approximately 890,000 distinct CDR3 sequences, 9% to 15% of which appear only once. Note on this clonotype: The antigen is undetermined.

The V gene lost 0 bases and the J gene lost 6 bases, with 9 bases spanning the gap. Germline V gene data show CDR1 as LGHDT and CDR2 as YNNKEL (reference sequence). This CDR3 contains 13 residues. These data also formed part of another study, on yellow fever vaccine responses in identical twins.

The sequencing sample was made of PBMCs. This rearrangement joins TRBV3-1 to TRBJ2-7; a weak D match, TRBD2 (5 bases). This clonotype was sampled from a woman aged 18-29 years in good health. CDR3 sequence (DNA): TGTGCCAGCAGCCAAGATCTGAGGGTCGAGCAGTACTTC. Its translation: CASSQDLRVEQYF.